The next 10 T cell receptor beta chains were all read from a single sample in a study of OX40 agonist ivuxolimab in advanced cancers. Assay: immunoSEQ multiplex PCR; the TCRdb copy retains only in-frame clones and omits some. The sample has about 73,000 clones, approximately 90% seen once. The sample in question was CD4+ or CD8+ T cells sorted from blood, obtained in a trial of the OX40 agonist ivuxolimab. These receptors all come from an adult with an advanced solid tumor such as melanoma, head and neck, liver or kidney cancer.

In this sample, this clone turned up once. The rearrangement joins TRBV30 to TRBJ2-3; TRBD2 agrees at 8 bases. There are 15 residues in the CDR3. Germline V gene sequence: CDR1 GTSNPN, CDR2 SVGIG (reference sequence). The V gene end was trimmed by 0 bases and the J gene end by 0 bases; junction bases not matched to a gene: 2. In nucleotides, the CDR3 is TGTGCCTGGAGTGTACCTAGCGGGAGCACAGATACGCAGTATTTT. Translating gives CAWSVPSGSTDTQYF.

The genes are TRBV2 and TRBJ2-1; D is uncertain. The CDR3 runs 13 residues. Per germline, CDR1 SNHLY and CDR2 FYNNEI. The V end was cut by 2 bases, the J end by 14 bases, with 16 bases between. CDR3 amino acids: CASSEPMAGPEFF. CDR3 coding DNA: TGTGCCAGCAGTGAACCCATGGCAGGCCCGGAGTTCTTC. The complete variable domain, with remaining parts taken from reference TRBV2 and TRBJ2-1, reads EPEVTQTPSHQVTQMGQEVILRCVPISNHLYFYWYRQILGQKVEFLVSFYNNEISEKSEIFDDQFSVERPDGSNFTLKIRSTKLEDSAMYFCASSEPMAGPEFFGPGTRLTVL.

This clone was detected once. The chain employs TRBV29-1 and TRBJ2-1, with D unresolved. CDR1 SQVTM and CDR2 ANQGSEA come from the germline V gene. With 2 bases removed from V and 0 bases from J, the gap between germline ends came to 8 bases. This CDR3 is built from 14 residues. In nucleotides, the CDR3 is TGCAGCGTTGAACTTTACACCTCCTACAATGAGCAGTTCTTC. This codes for CSVELYTSYNEQFF.

The chain is built from TRBV15 and TRBJ2-7, with D perhaps matching TRBD2 (6 bases). CDR3 length: 15 residues. V gave up 5 bases and J gave up 4 bases, with 18 bases separating them. Germline lookup yields CDR1 LNHNV and CDR2 YYDKDF (reference sequence). The CDR3 DNA is TGTGCCACCAGCCAACAACGGGGGATGGGGTACGAGCAGTACTTC. Its translation: CATSQQRGMGYEQYF. Combining the CDR3 with reference TRBV15 and TRBJ2-7 gives the whole variable domain DAMVIQNPRYQVTQFGKPVTLSCSQTLNHNVMYWYQQKSSQAPKLLFHYYDKDFNNEADTPDNFQSRRPNTSFCFLDIRSPGLGDTAMYLCATSQQRGMGYEQYFGPGTRLTVT.

The V and J genes are TRBV6-5 and TRBJ1-2; 7 bases line up with TRBD1. Per germline, CDR1 MNHEY and CDR2 SVGAGI. This CDR3 contains 13 residues. V shed 4 bases and J 6 bases; nucleotides not matched to a gene: 5. In nucleotides, the CDR3 is TGTGCCAGCAGTTTGGACAGGTCCGATGGCTACACCTTC. It yields the protein CASSLDRSDGYTF.

The chain uses TRBV7-9 and TRBJ2-7; D is ambiguous. Trimming shortened V by 7 bases and J by 6 bases, and 10 bases separated the two germline ends. CDR1 and CDR2 from the germline V gene are SEHNR and FQNEAQ (reference sequence). The CDR3 runs 11 residues. CDR3 nucleotide sequence: TGTGCCAGCACCTCATCGGGCGAGCAGTACTTC. Residues: CASTSSGEQYF.

The chain is built from TRBV19 and TRBJ1-3, with D unresolved. Germline V gene data show CDR1 as LNHDA and CDR2 as SQIVND (reference sequence). V lost 3 bases, J lost 2 bases, and 11 bases lay in between. This CDR3 has 15 residues. The CDR3 spells CASSIEVTAGNTIYF. The CDR3 coding sequence is TGTGCCAGTAGTATCGAAGTGACGGCTGGAAACACCATATATTTT. The full variable domain, its missing parts supplied by reference TRBV19 and TRBJ1-3, is DGGITQSPKYLFRKEGQNVTLSCEQNLNHDAMYWYRQDPGQGLRLIYYSQIVNDFQKGDIAEGYSVSREKKESFPLTVTSAQKNPTAFYLCASSIEVTAGNTIYFGEGSWLTVV.

This sequence joins TRBV6-1 and TRBJ1-4, with unresolved D. The V end lost 4 bases, the J end lost 4 bases, and 16 bases lay between the germline ends. This CDR3 comprises 16 residues. From germline, CDR1 is MNHNS and CDR2 SASEGT. In nucleotides, the CDR3 is TGTGCCAGCAGTGGACCGTTCGGCAGGATTAATGAAAAACTGTTTTTT. Its protein is CASSGPFGRINEKLFF.

The rearrangement uses TRBV9 and TRBJ1-2, with D possibly matching TRBD1 (5 bases). The CDR3 has 14 amino acids. V lost 3 bases, J lost 4 bases, and 13 bases lay in between. Germline V gene data show CDR1 as SGDLS and CDR2 as YYNGEE. DNA for the CDR3: TGTGCCAGCAGCGAGGAACCGGGGCCCTATGGCTACACCTTC. Protein product: CASSEEPGPYGYTF.

V usage is TRBV10-1 and J usage is TRBJ2-1, with unresolved D. Germline V gene data show CDR1 as WNHNN and CDR2 as SYGVQD (reference sequence). V was trimmed by 3 bases and J by 5 bases, leaving 8 bases between them. The CDR3 is made up of 13 amino acids. Here the CDR3 DNA reads TGCGCCAGCAGTGATGGCAGTAACAATGAGCAGTTCTTC. This codes for CASSDGSNNEQFF.